This TCR beta chain was observed in a study of shared clonotypes between healthy human individuals. The CDR3 consists of 18 residues. V shed 3 bases and J shed 8 bases, with 25 bases lying between them. Measured with immunoSEQ multiplex PCR; TCRdb has only the in-frame clones, and not every one. The data hold some 2,500,000 clones, with approximately 94% observed a single time. The sequenced sample consisted of naive CD4+ T cells from PBMCs. This sample's subset: CD45RA+ positively selected. This sequence originates from a man aged 18 to 30 in good health. Some clones in this sample may be carry-over from other donors' samples. The chain carries TRBV23-1 and TRBJ1-4; a possible D gene is TRBD1 (5 bases). TRBV23-1 is reported as an ORF; its role is uncertain. CDR3: CASSQRHRDGGPWEKLFF. CDR3 nucleotides: TGCGCCAGCAGTCAGAGGCACCGGGACGGAGGCCCCTGGGAAAAACTGTTTTTT.